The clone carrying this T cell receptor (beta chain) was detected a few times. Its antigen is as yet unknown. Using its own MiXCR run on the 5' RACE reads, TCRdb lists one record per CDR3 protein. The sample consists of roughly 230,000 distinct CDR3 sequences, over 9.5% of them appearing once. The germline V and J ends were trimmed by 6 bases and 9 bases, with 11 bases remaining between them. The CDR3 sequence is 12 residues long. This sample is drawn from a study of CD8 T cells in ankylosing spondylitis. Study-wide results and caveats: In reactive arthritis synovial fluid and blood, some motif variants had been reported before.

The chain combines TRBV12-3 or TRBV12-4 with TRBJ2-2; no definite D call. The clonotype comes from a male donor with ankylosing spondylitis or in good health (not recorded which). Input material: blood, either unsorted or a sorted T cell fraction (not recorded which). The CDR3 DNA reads TGTGCCAGCAGCCTTCTAGGGCGGGAGCTGTTTTTT. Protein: CASSLLGRELFF.